The present TCR beta chain was sequenced within a study of relationships among human T cell subsets. Study-level points and caveats: Th1, Th2 and regulatory subsets overlapped substantially in CDR3 sequences. V, D, J usage, CDR3 length and N-additions were similar across seven subsets. Clones with over 100 reads held over 60% of CD8+ cytotoxic sequences.

V shed 6 bases and J 8 bases; nucleotides not matched to a gene: 8. CDR1 is SNHLY, CDR2 FYNNEI, per germline. CDR3 length equals 14 residues. From the CD45RA-negative fraction, anti-CD45RO beads picked out CD45RA-RO+ memory T cells. From mRNA, alpha and beta CDR3 regions were amplified using semiquantitative ARM-PCR. ARM-PCR used tagged nested gene-specific primers, then communal superprimers for exponential amplification. Before the second round, exonuclease removed the nested primers. MiXCR, applied by TCRdb to the multiplex PCR reads, yields one record per CDR3 protein. The sample has about 9,100 distinct CDR3 sequences, about 52% seen once. Comment on this clonotype: Its specificity is unknown.

This chain connects TRBV2 to TRBJ1-4, with 8 bases lining up with TRBD1. The source material was memory T cells sorted from blood. The TCR sequence derives from a man aged 35 to 55 in good health. This chain's CDR3 is CASSRQGSREKLFF. The DNA for the CDR3 is TGTGCCAGCAGCAGACAGGGGTCGCGGGAAAAACTGTTTTTT.